This TCR beta chain was obtained from a study of shared clonotypes between healthy human individuals (dated by TCRdb to 2020 to 2021). For context, the study as a whole: The cohort included three men and a couple of women between 18 and 49 years of age. Leukapheresis yielded between about 0.8 and 8.9 billion PBMCs per donor. To estimate repertoire size and how much clonotypes are shared between individuals, the study performed deep sequencing of blood TCR repertoires from roughly five healthy adults. To increase sequencing depth and limit assay-specific biases, different laboratories used diverse techniques to prepare libraries and sequence TCR repertoires. For each donor, three plates each were used for CD4 naive and CD4 memory, two plates were used for CD8 naive, and one plate was used for CD8 memory.

TCR CDR3 regions were amplified from genomic DNA by multiplex PCR using the deep immunoSEQ assay. Extracted genomic DNA from each cell subset was distributed evenly across all wells of several immunoSEQ 96-well plates, and each plate was treated as a replicate. For sorted subsets, 200 to 250 ng of genomic DNA, equivalent to some 30,000 T cell genomes, went into each replicate PCR. Purified libraries were quantified with a Qubit 3.0 fluorometer, sized on a Bioanalyzer 2100, and re-quantified with the KAPA Library Quantification kit. Every immunoSEQ 96-well plate was sequenced on a dedicated single-read 150-cycle Illumina NextSeq 550 flow cell. The authors' pipeline ran thus. Because the immunoSEQ output held only junctional sequences and lacked quality scores, the filtering could not match the filtering applied to full-length reads. Sequences were annotated with PyIR, a Python wrapper for IgBLAST v1.9, using IMGT germline references to assign V/J genes and CDR3. Reads were removed for weak V/J assignments (E-value above 1e-6), missing CDR3, stop codons, out-of-frame junctions, or ambiguous translated residues. V3J clonotypes were defined as sequences sharing an identical inferred V gene, J gene, and CDR3 amino acid sequence. Percentage overlap between repertoires was calculated by dividing the number of shared unique clonotypes by the size of the smaller repertoire. Three approaches were used to assess repertoire richness: RTK rarefaction, the Chao1 estimator, and Recon v2.1 estimates of unobserved clonotypes. Generation probabilities for all TCRbeta clonotypes obtained by the gDNA method from a few donors were computed using OLGA. TCRdb took over this immuneACCESS table, retaining in-frame rearrangements with V and J assigned. Such tables are incomplete; in checked studies, under half of the missing clones stem from an unresolved V gene, and the remainder is unexplained. The V and J calls and clone size come from that table; D and trimming were worked out from the DNA. The sample table records millions of clones; 85% to 95% of these occur just once. The ten largest make up more than 1.5% of the sample.

The germline V gene encodes CDR1 SNHLY and CDR2 FYNNEI. The CDR3, cysteine through phenylalanine, is 18 amino acids long. CDR3 DNA only is kept here, 54 bases in frame from base 1. At the junction V is shortened by 4 bases and J by 2 bases; bases outside the gene matches: 11. For the CD8 naive samples, CD45RO-negative cells were positively selected for CCR7, yielding a CD45RA+CCR7+ population from which TemRA cells were excluded. Donors were healthy HIV-negative adults with no recently reported acute infections or vaccinations. Every donor was a Caucasian adult residing in Nashville, Tennessee, USA. After blood collection by leukapheresis, PBMCs were isolated using Ficoll-Histopaque density gradient centrifugation and then cryopreserved in the vapor phase of liquid nitrogen. Analytical flow cytometry was used to check the purity and quantity of each magnetically sorted T cell population. Each sorted fraction had its genomic DNA isolated and then quantified by UV absorbance on a Nanodrop 2000c.

A remark on this clone: Its recognized antigen is unknown. No much larger clone is present one base from it, and per-base qualities are unavailable.

The full study reports these points: Compared with non-shared clonotypes, the clonotypes found in all four sorted-subset donors had higher generation probabilities. Because the study included a small number of donors, the genetic and exposure-history diversity represented was limited. Naive subsets generally had larger estimated clonotype richness than memory subsets did. Rarefaction of sorted-subset datasets indicated incomplete sequencing despite the large sequencing depth. Roughly 5% of naive CD4, 3% to 4% of naive CD8, 2.3% of memory CD4, and about 0.4% of memory CD8 clonotypes were shared across several donors. Sampling was limited to blood, and TCR repertoires in tissue likely differ from TCR repertoires in blood. Pairwise subsampling led to the expectation that sequencing depth would affect the degree of clonotype sharing among donors.

The sequence links TRBV2 to TRBJ1-4, and TRBD1 matches 9 of the central bases. The sequence derives from a man between 18 and 29 years old in good health. Some clones in this sample may be carry-over from other donors' samples. Sequencing used naive CD8+ T cells from PBMCs. The meaning of the sample's cell subset or site label: CD45RA+CCR7+. The CDR3 protein sequence reads: CASSVVRTGVSTNEKLFF. The nucleotide sequence is given as TGTGCCAGCAGTGTCGTGAGGACAGGGGTATCGACTAATGAAAAACTGTTTTTT.